The entry that follows covers one T cell receptor beta chain sequence. cDNA serving as the sequencing template came from extracted, reverse transcribed RNA. TCRdb's copy holds only in-frame clones and misses some; the assay was immunoSEQ multiplex PCR. Here the sample spans some 190,000 clones, approximately 72% being singletons. Treatment here: oral pan-JAK inhibitor, 5-10 mg twice daily. Between the trimmed V and J ends, which lost 4 bases and 5 bases, there was a span of 13 bases. The CDR3 totals 13 residues. Germline CDR1 SQVTM, CDR2 ANQGSEA. This specimen comes from a study of CD8+ T cells in alopecia areata.

The starting material was CD4+ T cells sorted from blood, obtained at approximately week 45, from a patient treated with tofacitinib. V is TRBV29-1 and J is TRBJ2-3, with D possibly being TRBD2 (5 bases). The receptor was derived from a human donor with alopecia areata. CDR3 amino acids: CSVVRGTGDTQYF. For the CDR3, the DNA is TGCAGCGTTGTTCGGGGTACCGGAGATACGCAGTATTTT.